Detailed here is one T cell receptor (beta chain). Its target is unknown. The data are from a study of OX40 agonist ivuxolimab in advanced cancers. Study background: Patients were dosed intravenously with ivuxolimab at 0.01 to 10 mg/kg every 2 weeks.

Patients were ineligible given autoimmune disease history or systemic immunosuppression. This CDR3 comprises 14 residues. V shed 10 bases and J 5 bases; nucleotides not matched to a gene: 11. Germline V CDR1 and CDR2: ENHRY, SYGVKD. The method was immunoSEQ multiplex PCR; TCRdb's version includes in-frame clones alone and lacks a portion of them. This table has tens of thousands of clones, 85% to 90% appearing once. Broader study findings: Antigen specificity was not determined for the expanded peripheral T cells.

This TCR was sampled from an adult with an advanced solid tumor such as melanoma, head and neck, liver or kidney cancer. The chain recombines TRBV10-3 with TRBJ1-1; 9 nucleotides match TRBD1. Sequenced material: CD4+ or CD8+ T cells sorted from blood, taken in a trial of the OX40 agonist ivuxolimab. The CDR3 sequence: CATCPGTGRTEAFF. CDR3 sequence (DNA): TGTGCCACCTGCCCAGGGACAGGGAGGACTGAAGCTTTCTTT.